Below are 5 T cell receptor beta chains sequenced from a single sample in a study of shared clonotypes between healthy human individuals. Method: immunoSEQ multiplex PCR; TCRdb's copy keeps in-frame clones and lacks some. The profile shows under 1 million clones, about 92% of them singletons. Cells designated naive CD8 were CD45RO-negative and were positively selected for CCR7, with terminally differentiated effector memory CD45RA+ cells excluded. Sequencing was carried out using naive CD8+ T cells sorted from blood. The receptors come from a man aged 25 to 40 in good health.

The table lists this clone with a count of one. The chain joins TRBV5-4 to TRBJ2-7; D is perhaps TRBD2 (6 bases). The CDR3 has 14 amino acids. CDR1 SGHNT and CDR2 YYREEE come from the germline V gene (reference sequence). The V gene lost 0 bases and the J gene lost 3 bases, with 10 bases spanning the gap. The CDR3 loop reads CASSLARGSYEQYF. Written as DNA, the CDR3 is TGTGCCAGCAGCTTGGCCCGGGGGAGCTACGAGCAGTACTTC. The entire variable domain, with the rest obtained from reference TRBV5-4 and TRBJ2-7, is as follows: ETGVTQSPTHLIKTRGQQVTLRCSSQSGHNTVSWYQQALGQGPQFIFQYYREEENGRGNFPPRFSGLQFPNYSSELNVNALELDDSALYLCASSLARGSYEQYFGPGTRLTVT.

This clone appeared once. One end of the junction does not line up with germline, which may come from a read error. CDR3 in amino acids: CASSAGLARNEQFF. DNA of the CDR3: TGCGCCAGTAGTGCGGGACTAGCCAGGAATGAGCAGTTCTTC. The chain links TRBV19 to TRBJ2-1; 9 bases agree with TRBD2. Germline loops: CDR1 LNHDA, CDR2 SQIVND (reference sequence). CDR3 length equals 14 residues.

The chain joins TRBV7-6 to TRBJ2-1, with D unresolved. The ends were cut back, 5 bases at V and 8 bases at J, with 10 bases in the middle. Germline CDR1 reads SGHVS; CDR2 reads FNYEAQ. This CDR3 comprises 12 residues. CDR3: CASSPRSHEQFF. CDR3 sequence (DNA): TGTGCCAGCAGCCCTCGGTCCCATGAGCAGTTCTTC.

This sequence joins TRBV7-9 and TRBJ2-1, with D hard to call. CDR1 is SEHNR, CDR2 FQNEAQ, per germline (reference sequence). Between the trimmed V and J ends, which lost 10 bases and 7 bases, there was a span of 17 bases. CDR3 length: 13 amino acids. CDR3 sequence (DNA): TGTGCCAAGCAACAGCTTTCGGAGAATGAGCAGTTCTTC. Translation gives CAKQQLSENEQFF.

This clone was seen only once. V is TRBV19 and J is TRBJ2-3; TRBD2 is a possible D gene (6 bases). The CDR3 loop spans 18 amino acids. V was shortened by 7 bases and J by 0 bases, with 23 bases between the two germline ends. Germline V gene sequence: CDR1 LNHDA, CDR2 SQIVND (reference sequence). The CDR3 coding sequence is TGTGCCAGTAATCCATCGGGGACTGCGTTCACTAGCACAGATACGCAGTATTTT. Its translation: CASNPSGTAFTSTDTQYF.